The 13 T cell receptor beta chains reported below all come from one sample, sequenced in a study of CD8+CD57+ T cells in acquired aplastic anemia. Genomic DNA constituted the template upon which TCR beta VDJ and CDR3 profiling was performed. One entry per CDR3 protein results from TCRdb running MiXCR on the reads. This table has around 140,000 distinct CDR3 sequences, less than 45% appearing once. The specimen sequenced was sorted CD4+, CD8+, or CD8+CD57+ T cells (not recorded which) from PBMCs. Source of these receptors: a human donor in good health, serving as a control.

The V and J genes are TRBV24-1 and TRBJ1-6; no firm D call. CDR1 is KGHDR and CDR2 is SFDVKD in the germline V gene. The CDR3 runs 13 residues. The V end lost 11 bases, the J end lost 7 bases, and 14 bases lay between the germline ends. The CDR3 bases are TGTGCCAGCAGCTTGGAGCCGAATTCACCCCTCCACTTT. As protein: CASSLEPNSPLHF.

This rearrangement joins TRBV3-1 to TRBJ2-5; no clear D gene. The CDR3 totals 12 residues. Between the trimmed V and J ends, which lost 1 base and 7 bases, there was a span of 7 bases. From germline, CDR1 is LGHDT and CDR2 YNNKEL (reference sequence). The DNA of the CDR3 is TGTGCCAGCAGCCAAGTCGGAACGACCCAGTACTTC. Its protein product is CASSQVGTTQYF.

This clonotype was picked up one time. This chain joins TRBV24-1 and TRBJ2-5; 7 positions agree with TRBD2. Per the germline V gene, CDR1 is KGHDR and CDR2 is SFDVKD. Losses at the gene ends were 1 base for V and 2 bases for J; bases not matched to a gene: 3. This CDR3 is built from 15 residues. CDR3 region: CATSDFSAGQETQYF. In DNA form, the CDR3 reads TGTGCCACCAGTGATTTCTCAGCGGGGCAAGAGACCCAGTACTTC.

This clonotype was seen many times. The chain is built from TRBV20-1 and TRBJ2-7; TRBD1 is a possible D gene (5 bases). The V end lost 1 base, the J end lost 2 bases, and 27 bases lay between the germline ends. The germline CDR1 and CDR2 sequences are DFQATT and SNEGSKA (reference sequence). The CDR3 has 19 residues. Here the CDR3 DNA reads TGCAGTGCTAGAGGAGGTACCCACCAGAGTGCAGGGAATCCCTACGAGCAGTACTTC. Translation gives CSARGGTHQSAGNPYEQYF.

This clonotype appeared a few times. The chain joins TRBV30 to TRBJ1-1; tentative D call: TRBD1 (6 bases). The CDR3 extends over 14 amino acids. Germline V lookup: CDR1 GTSNPN, CDR2 SVGIG (reference sequence). Trimming left V 4 bases short and J 1 base short, with 13 bases between. The CDR3, as DNA: TGTGCCTGGAAAGGGGGGCCGGCGAACACTGAAGCTTTCTTT. This codes for CAWKGGPANTEAFF.

V usage is TRBV3-1 and J usage is TRBJ2-2; possible D gene TRBD1, 6 bases. Per germline, CDR1 LGHDT and CDR2 YNNKEL (reference sequence). This CDR3 has 14 amino acids. V lost 4 bases to trimming and J lost 5 bases, with 11 bases between them. CDR3 nucleotides: TGTGCCAGCAGCCGGGCCACAGGGACCGGGGAGCTGTTTTTT. Translated: CASSRATGTGELFF.

This clonotype was seen at least ten times. V is TRBV4-2 and J is TRBJ2-7; no clear D. The V and J ends lost 0 bases and 6 bases respectively, with 9 bases between them. The germline V gene has CDR1 LGHNA and CDR2 YNFKEQ. This CDR3 spans 13 amino acids. This chain's CDR3 is CASSQDTAGEQYF. The CDR3 nucleotides are TGTGCCAGCAGCCAAGATACCGCTGGCGAGCAGTACTTC.

A few counts support this clonotype. The chain couples TRBV3-1 to TRBJ1-4, with D possibly TRBD1 on 6 matching bases. From germline, CDR1 is LGHDT and CDR2 YNNKEL (reference sequence). The V end was cut by 1 base, the J end by 8 bases, with 14 bases between. The CDR3 has 15 amino acids. CDR3 protein: CASSQGVGASEKLFF. The CDR3 DNA follows: TGTGCCAGCAGCCAAGGTGTGGGGGCCTCGGAAAAACTGTTTTTT.

Remarks on this clonotype: A single base separates this from a much larger clone, so it may be a read error. The chain links TRBV3-1 to TRBJ2-7; D ambiguous. The germline gives CDR1 LGHDT, CDR2 YNNKEL (reference sequence). The CDR3 loop spans 14 amino acids. The V end lost 5 bases, the J end lost 3 bases, and 14 bases lay between the germline ends. DNA of the CDR3: TGTGCCAGCAGCATAGAGGCAGGACGCTACGAGCAGTACTTC. Translating it yields CASSIEAGRYEQYF.

The chain uses TRBV25-1 and TRBJ2-1, with D hard to call. Germline V gene sequence: CDR1 MGHDK, CDR2 SYGVNS. V lost 6 bases and J lost 4, with 10 bases in between. The CDR3 is made up of 13 amino acids. The CDR3 sequence: CASRSDEYNEQFF. The CDR3 nucleotides are TGTGCCAGCAGGTCAGATGAATACAATGAGCAGTTCTTC. Full variable domain (outside the CDR3, taken from reference TRBV25-1 and TRBJ2-1): EADIYQTPRYLVIGTGKKITLECSQTMGHDKMYWYQQDPGMELHLIHYSYGVNSTEKGDLSSESTVSRIRTEHFPLTLESARPSHTSQYLCASRSDEYNEQFFGPGTRLTVL.

The V call is TRBV12-3 or TRBV12-4, the J call TRBJ2-3, with 10 bases that match TRBD1. The length of the CDR3 is 17 residues. Trimming took 5 bases from V and 4 from J; bases not matched to a gene: 12. CDR3 in amino acids: CASSKKRPGTGADTQYF. The CDR3 DNA reads TGTGCCAGCAGTAAGAAGCGTCCCGGGACAGGGGCAGATACGCAGTATTTT.

This clonotype was detected many times. V is TRBV20-1 and J is TRBJ2-1; 14 positions agree with TRBD2. The CDR3 totals 14 residues. V dropped 8 bases and J dropped 6; count of bases not matched to a gene: 6. The germline V gene has CDR1 DFQATT and CDR2 SNEGSKA (reference sequence). DNA of the CDR3: TGCAGTTCCAGACTAGCGGGGGGGCCCAATGAGCAGTTCTTC. It encodes CSSRLAGGPNEQFF.

The chain uses TRBV29-1 and TRBJ1-1, with D uncertain. The CDR3 covers 14 residues. V was trimmed by 3 bases and J by 0 bases, leaving 11 bases between them. CDR1 and CDR2 (germline): SQVTM, ANQGSEA. The DNA of the CDR3 is TGCAGCGTTGATGTTATGGCCATGAACACTGAAGCTTTCTTT. Amino acid sequence: CSVDVMAMNTEAFF. Combining the CDR3 with reference TRBV29-1 and TRBJ1-1 gives the whole variable domain SAVISQKPSRDICQRGTSLTIQCQVDSQVTMMFWYRQQPGQSLTLIATANQGSEATYESGFVIDKFPISRPNLTFSTLTVSNMSPEDSSIYLCSVDVMAMNTEAFFGQGTRLTVV.